One sample yielded the 20 T cell receptor beta chains listed below, sequenced in a study of T cell responses to AZD1222 COVID-19 vaccine. TCRdb keeps only in-frame clones here, not all; method: immunoSEQ multiplex PCR. The sample lists 85,000 or so clones, roughly 84% occurring once. The sequencing used peripheral blood, collected 28 days after the second AZD1222 dose. Source of these receptors: an adult who received the AZD1222 COVID-19 vaccine.

The chain has TRBV24-1 and TRBJ2-1; a possible D gene is TRBD2 (7 bases). The germline CDR1 and CDR2 sequences are KGHDR and SFDVKD. The CDR3 is made up of 15 amino acids. The ends were cut back, 4 bases at V and 10 bases at J, with 19 bases in the middle. CDR3 loop: CATSETPGGRGEQFF. CDR3 bases: TGTGCCACCAGTGAAACCCCCGGGGGGCGGGGGGAGCAGTTCTTC.

This clone was seen once. The J gene is TRBJ1-4, the V gene TRBV23-1; D unclear. TRBV23-1 is noted as an ORF with a role that remains uncertain. V lost 5 bases, J lost 0 bases, and 7 bases lay in between. The CDR3 runs to 14 residues. This CDR3 is CASSSTATNEKLFF. The CDR3 coding sequence is TGCGCCAGCAGTTCAACCGCAACTAATGAAAAACTGTTTTTT.

The chain links TRBV13 to TRBJ1-6; D is undetermined. This CDR3 is built from 14 residues. The V gene lost 5 bases and the J gene lost 8 bases, with 13 bases spanning the gap. Germline assignment: CDR1 PRHDT and CDR2 FYEKMQ (reference sequence). The CDR3 protein is CASSPSRWDSPLHF. The CDR3 DNA reads TGTGCCAGCAGCCCCTCAAGGTGGGATTCACCCCTCCACTTT.

This chain uses TRBV7-9 with TRBJ1-5; 9 bases match TRBD1. Trimming took 3 bases from V and 7 from J; bases not matched to a gene: 4. CDR1 and CDR2 (germline): SEHNR, FQNEAQ (reference sequence). This CDR3 is built from 14 residues. CDR3 in amino acids: CASSLGQGQQPQHF. CDR3 DNA sequence: TGTGCCAGCAGCTTGGGACAGGGCCAACAGCCCCAGCATTTT.

The CDR3 reads CASSIDSGAGANVLTF. CDR3 sequence (DNA): TGTGCCAGTAGTATAGACTCGGGGGCAGGGGCCAACGTCCTGACTTTC. The V call is TRBV19, the J call TRBJ2-6, with D perhaps being TRBD1 or TRBD2 (6 bases each). The CDR3 consists of 16 residues. The V end lost 0 bases, the J end lost 4 bases, and 10 bases lay between the germline ends. The germline CDR1 and CDR2 sequences are LNHDA and SQIVND (reference sequence). Based on the CDR3 plus reference TRBV19 and TRBJ2-6, the full variable domain is DGGITQSPKYLFRKEGQNVTLSCEQNLNHDAMYWYRQDPGQGLRLIYYSQIVNDFQKGDIAEGYSVSREKKESFPLTVTSAQKNPTAFYLCASSIDSGAGANVLTFGAGSRLTVL.

V gene TRBV5-1 combines with J gene TRBJ2-1; D uncertain. Deletions cut 0 bases from V and 5 bases from J, with 6 bases between. The CDR3 consists of 13 residues. CDR1 is SGHRS, CDR2 YFSETQ, per germline. In DNA, the CDR3 is TGCGCCAGCAGCTTGGTCGGGCACAATGAGCAGTTCTTC. Translation gives CASSLVGHNEQFF.

The chain couples TRBV7-3 to TRBJ1-2, with D perhaps matching TRBD1 (5 bases). Germline V gene data show CDR1 as SGHTA and CDR2 as FQGTGA. Trimming removed 6 bases from V and 4 bases from J, with 12 bases in between. The CDR3 has 13 amino acids. The CDR3 sequence is CASSSGTAYGYTF. CDR3 bases: TGTGCCAGCAGTTCGGGGACGGCCTATGGCTACACCTTC.

The chain uses TRBV19 and TRBJ1-5, with TRBD1 identical over 7 bases. The CDR3 consists of 13 residues. In germline, CDR1 is LNHDA, CDR2 SQIVND (reference sequence). Trimming removed 11 bases from V and 10 bases from J; junction bases left unmatched: 14. In DNA form, the CDR3 reads TGTGCCTCAAGCCGGGCAGGGGGTTATCCCCAGCATTTT. Translation: CASSRAGGYPQHF.

The chain has TRBV11-3 and TRBJ2-2; a weak D match, TRBD2 (7 bases). V shed 3 bases and J shed 2 bases, with 19 bases lying between them. CDR3 length equals 18 residues. The germline V gene has CDR1 SGHNT and CDR2 YENEEA. The CDR3 region is CASSFSPWSGTNTGELFF. CDR3 bases: TGTGCCAGCAGCTTCTCACCCTGGAGCGGGACAAACACCGGGGAGCTGTTTTTT. The whole variable domain, remainder taken from reference TRBV11-3 and TRBJ2-2, is EAGVVQSPRYKIIEKKQPVAFWCNPISGHNTLYWYLQNLGQGPELLIRYENEEAVDDSQLPKDRFSAERLKGVDSTLKIQPAELGDSAVYLCASSFSPWSGTNTGELFFGEGSRLTVL.

This chain joins TRBV5-6 and TRBJ1-1; a possible D gene is TRBD1 (6 bases). Germline V CDR1 and CDR2: SGHDT, YYEEEE. CDR3 length: 13 residues. V shed 0 bases and J shed 10 bases, with 13 bases lying between them. The CDR3, as DNA: TGTGCCAGCAGCTTGGAATTGGGACATGGAGCTTTCTTT. It encodes CASSLELGHGAFF.

V gene TRBV13 combines with J gene TRBJ1-1; the D gene is possibly TRBD1 (6 bases). V lost 5 bases, J lost 1 base, and 17 bases lay in between. Germline CDR1 is PRHDT and CDR2 is FYEKMQ (reference sequence). The CDR3 spans 16 residues. DNA of the CDR3: TGTGCCAGCAGCCCACTCGGGGGCGGGGGGAACACTGAAGCTTTCTTT. Translation: CASSPLGGGGNTEAFF.

V and J are TRBV5-8 and TRBJ1-1, with 7 bases fitting TRBD1. The V segment lost 0 bases and the J segment 5 bases; nucleotides outside the gene matches: 4. The germline V gene has CDR1 SGHTS and CDR2 YDEGEE. The CDR3 consists of 14 residues. CDR3: CASSLGQGRTEAFF. In DNA, the CDR3 is TGTGCCAGCAGCTTGGGACAGGGTCGTACTGAAGCTTTCTTT.

The V call is TRBV10-2, the J call TRBJ2-2, with D perhaps matching TRBD1 (6 bases). The germline V gene encodes CDR1 WSHSY and CDR2 SAAADI. Trimming removed 7 bases from V and 0 bases from J, with 9 bases in between. CDR3 length equals 14 residues. In DNA, the CDR3 is TGCGCCAGCATTGGGGGCACGAACACCGGGGAGCTGTTTTTT. Protein: CASIGGTNTGELFF.

CDR3 region: CASSQDLPGPGSGNTIYF. In DNA, the CDR3 is TGTGCCAGCAGCCAAGATCTGCCCGGCCCGGGCTCTGGAAACACCATATATTTT. The chain combines TRBV3-1 (or the pseudogene TRBV3-2) with TRBJ1-3, with no clear D. The length of the CDR3 is 18 residues. Trimming cost V 0 bases and J 0 bases, with 15 bases left between them. Germline lookup yields CDR1 LGHDT and CDR2 YNNKEL (reference sequence).

This clone was counted a single time. The V gene is TRBV12-3 or TRBV12-4, the J gene TRBJ1-2; possible D gene TRBD1, 6 bases. This CDR3 spans 12 amino acids. V shed 8 bases and J shed 4 bases, with 11 bases lying between them. This CDR3 reads CASWRGSYGYTF. The CDR3 bases are TGTGCCAGCTGGAGGGGGAGCTATGGCTACACCTTC.

This rearrangement joins TRBV20-1 to TRBJ1-1; D not resolved. Trimming stripped 7 bases from V and 1 base from J, with 7 bases between. CDR1 is DFQATT, CDR2 SNEGSKA, per germline (reference sequence). The CDR3 runs to 11 residues. In nucleotides, the CDR3 is TGCAGTGGGATCGGGAACACTGAAGCTTTCTTT. Amino acid sequence: CSGIGNTEAFF.

CDR3 sequence: CASSQPGGHKTQYF. CDR3 in DNA: TGTGCCAGCAGCCAACCAGGGGGCCATAAGACCCAGTACTTC. The chain couples TRBV6-5 to TRBJ2-5; 8 positions match TRBD1. The junction had 9 bases not matched to a gene; V was cut back by 6 bases and J by 6 bases. CDR1 and CDR2 from the germline V gene are MNHEY and SVGAGI. CDR3 size: 14 residues.

CDR3 nucleotide sequence: TGTGCCAGCAGCTTTCGGGAGGGAGAGACCCAGTACTTC. Its translation is CASSFREGETQYF. The chain employs TRBV7-3 and TRBJ2-5, with 8 bases that match TRBD2. The germline CDR1 and CDR2 sequences are SGHTA and FQGTGA. This CDR3 has 13 amino acids. V gave up 3 bases and J gave up 4 bases; unmatched junction bases: 1.

The gene calls are TRBV3-1 (or the pseudogene TRBV3-2) and TRBJ1-2; D possibly corresponds to TRBD1 (5 bases). V was clipped by 6 bases and J by 7 bases, with 18 bases between them. The CDR3 spans 14 residues. Germline loops: CDR1 LGHDT, CDR2 YNNKEL (reference sequence). The DNA of the CDR3 is TGTGCCAGCAGTTACGACAGCCTGGGTCGTGGCTACACCTTC. Its translation is CASSYDSLGRGYTF.

J is TRBJ1-6 and V is TRBV11-2; 7 positions match TRBD1. Germline CDR1 is SGHAT and CDR2 is FQNNGV. This CDR3 is built from 15 residues. The J segment lost 11 bases and the V segment lost 3 bases, leaving 10 bases of the junction unmatched. This CDR3 is CASSLDRSPNAPLHF. CDR3 in DNA: TGTGCCAGCAGCTTGGACAGGTCACCGAACGCACCCCTCCACTTT.